This TCR beta chain was captured by sequencing in a study of CD8 T cells in Susac syndrome. Random hexamers were used to reverse transcribe about 0.5 to 1 ug of RNA. Multiplex PCR with immunoSEQ amplified the TCR beta CDR3 across 54 Vbeta and 13 Jbeta. One entry per CDR3 protein, called by TCRdb with MiXCR from the immunoSEQ multiplex PCR reads. The sample lists 180,000 or so distinct CDR3 sequences, approximately 94% occurring once. TCR beta sequences were obtained from blood CD8+ and CD4+ T cells. Healthy donors served as the controls. They were matched for age and sex. This CDR3 is 14 amino acids long. Germline loops: CDR1 SQVTM, CDR2 ANQGSEA. V lost 7 bases and J 2 bases, leaving 14 bases between the germline ends.

This chain joins TRBV29-1 and TRBJ2-2, with D possibly TRBD1 on 6 matching bases. The source of this sequence is a human donor in good health. The sequencing input was CD4+ T cells from PBMCs. DNA of the CDR3: TGCAGCGGGACTCGGGACACCAACACCGGGGAGCTGTTTTTT. It specifies CSGTRDTNTGELFF.